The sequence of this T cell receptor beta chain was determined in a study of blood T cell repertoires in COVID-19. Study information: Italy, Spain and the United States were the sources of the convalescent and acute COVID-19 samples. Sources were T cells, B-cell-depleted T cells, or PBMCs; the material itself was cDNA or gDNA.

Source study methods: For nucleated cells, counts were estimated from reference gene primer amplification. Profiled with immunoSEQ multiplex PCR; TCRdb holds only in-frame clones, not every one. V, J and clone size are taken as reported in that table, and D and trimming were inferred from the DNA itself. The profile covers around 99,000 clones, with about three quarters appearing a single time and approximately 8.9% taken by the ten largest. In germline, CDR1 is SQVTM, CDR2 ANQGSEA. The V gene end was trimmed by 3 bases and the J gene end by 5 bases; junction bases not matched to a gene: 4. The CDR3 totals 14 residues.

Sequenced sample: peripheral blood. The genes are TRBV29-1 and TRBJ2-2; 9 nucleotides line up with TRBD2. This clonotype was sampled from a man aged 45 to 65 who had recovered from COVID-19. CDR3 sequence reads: CSVEASGITGELFF. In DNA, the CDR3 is TGCAGCGTTGAGGCTAGCGGGATTACCGGGGAGCTGTTTTTT.